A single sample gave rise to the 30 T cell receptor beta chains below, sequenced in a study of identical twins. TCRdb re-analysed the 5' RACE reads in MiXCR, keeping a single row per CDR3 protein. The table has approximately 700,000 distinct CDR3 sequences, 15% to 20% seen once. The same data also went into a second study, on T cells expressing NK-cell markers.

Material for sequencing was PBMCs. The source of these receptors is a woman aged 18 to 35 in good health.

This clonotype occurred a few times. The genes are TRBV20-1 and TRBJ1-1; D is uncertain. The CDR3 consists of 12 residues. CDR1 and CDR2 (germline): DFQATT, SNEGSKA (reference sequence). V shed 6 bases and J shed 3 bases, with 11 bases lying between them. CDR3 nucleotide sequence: TGCAGTGCCAGACCGATCCACACTGAAGCTTTCTTT. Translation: CSARPIHTEAFF.

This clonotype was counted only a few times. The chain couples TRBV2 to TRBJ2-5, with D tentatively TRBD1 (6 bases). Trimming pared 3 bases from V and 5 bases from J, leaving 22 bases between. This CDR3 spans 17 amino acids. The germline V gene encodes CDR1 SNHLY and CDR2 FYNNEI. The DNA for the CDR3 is TGTGCCAGCAGTGATTTACAGGGCGGTAATATAGGGGAGACCCAGTACTTC. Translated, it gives CASSDLQGGNIGETQYF.

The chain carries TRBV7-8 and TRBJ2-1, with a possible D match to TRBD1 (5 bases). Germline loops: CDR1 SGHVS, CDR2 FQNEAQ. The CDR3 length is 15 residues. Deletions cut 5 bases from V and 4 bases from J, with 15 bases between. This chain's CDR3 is CASSHRQTYYNEQFF. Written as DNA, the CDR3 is TGTGCCAGCAGCCATAGACAGACTTATTACAATGAGCAGTTCTTC.

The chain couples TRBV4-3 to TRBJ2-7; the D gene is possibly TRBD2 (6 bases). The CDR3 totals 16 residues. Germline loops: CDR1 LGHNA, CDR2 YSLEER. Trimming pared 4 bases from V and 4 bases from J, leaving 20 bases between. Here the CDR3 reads CASSPLEVAVPYEQYF. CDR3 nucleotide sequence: TGCGCCAGCAGCCCTCTGGAGGTAGCGGTACCTTACGAGCAGTACTTC.

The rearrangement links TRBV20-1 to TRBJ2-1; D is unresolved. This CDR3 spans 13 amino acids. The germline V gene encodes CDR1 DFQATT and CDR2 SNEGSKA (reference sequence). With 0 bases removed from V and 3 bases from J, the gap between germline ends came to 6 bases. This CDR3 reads CSAREPRYNEQFF. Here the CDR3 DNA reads TGCAGTGCTAGAGAGCCCCGCTACAATGAGCAGTTCTTC.

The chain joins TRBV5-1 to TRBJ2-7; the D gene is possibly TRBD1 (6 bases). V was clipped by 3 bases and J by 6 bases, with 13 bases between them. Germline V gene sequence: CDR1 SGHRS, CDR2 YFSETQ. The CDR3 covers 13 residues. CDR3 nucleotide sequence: TGCGCCAGCAGCTCGGGACAAGTTCCCGAGCAGTACTTC. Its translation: CASSSGQVPEQYF.

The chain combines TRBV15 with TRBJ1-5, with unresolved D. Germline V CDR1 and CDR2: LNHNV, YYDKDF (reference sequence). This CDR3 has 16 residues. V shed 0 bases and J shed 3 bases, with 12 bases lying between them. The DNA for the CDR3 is TGTGCCACCAGCAGAGATCGGGAAGGGAACAATCAGCCCCAGCATTTT. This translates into CATSRDREGNNQPQHF.

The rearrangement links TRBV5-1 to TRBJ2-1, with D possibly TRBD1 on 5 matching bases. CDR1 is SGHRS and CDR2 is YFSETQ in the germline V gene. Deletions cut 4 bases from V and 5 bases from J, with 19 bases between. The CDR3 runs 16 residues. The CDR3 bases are TGCGCCAGCAGCGTTACCCTCCTAGGGGCTAACAATGAGCAGTTCTTC. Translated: CASSVTLLGANNEQFF.

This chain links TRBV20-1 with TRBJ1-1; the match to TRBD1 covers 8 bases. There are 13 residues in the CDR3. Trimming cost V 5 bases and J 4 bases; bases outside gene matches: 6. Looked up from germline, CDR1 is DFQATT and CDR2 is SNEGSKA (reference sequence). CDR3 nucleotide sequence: TGCAGTGCTGCGACAGGGGTATTCACTGAAGCTTTCTTT. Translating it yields CSAATGVFTEAFF.

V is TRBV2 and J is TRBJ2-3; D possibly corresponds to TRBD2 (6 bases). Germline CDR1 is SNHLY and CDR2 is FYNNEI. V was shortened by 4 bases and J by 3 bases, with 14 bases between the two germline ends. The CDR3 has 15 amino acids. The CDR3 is CASSGLVEGTDTQYF. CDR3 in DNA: TGTGCCAGCAGTGGGCTAGTGGAGGGGACAGATACGCAGTATTTT.

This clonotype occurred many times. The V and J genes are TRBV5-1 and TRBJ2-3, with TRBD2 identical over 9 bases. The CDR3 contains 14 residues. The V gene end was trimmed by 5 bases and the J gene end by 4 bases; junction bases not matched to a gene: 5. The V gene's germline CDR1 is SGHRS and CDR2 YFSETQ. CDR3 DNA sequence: TGCGCCAGCAGTCGAACTAGCGGGTCAGATACGCAGTATTTT. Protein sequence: CASSRTSGSDTQYF. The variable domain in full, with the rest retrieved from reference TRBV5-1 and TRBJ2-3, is KAGVTQTPRYLIKTRGQQVTLSCSPISGHRSVSWYQQTPGQGLQFLFEYFSETQRNKGNFPGRFSGRQFSNSRSEMNVSTLELGDSALYLCASSRTSGSDTQYFGPGTRLTVL.

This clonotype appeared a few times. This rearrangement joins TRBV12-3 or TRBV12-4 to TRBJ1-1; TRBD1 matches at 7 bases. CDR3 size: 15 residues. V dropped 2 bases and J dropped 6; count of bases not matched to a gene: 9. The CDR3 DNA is TGTGCCAGCAGTTTAATCCCCACAGGGGTACCTGAAGCTTTCTTT. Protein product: CASSLIPTGVPEAFF.

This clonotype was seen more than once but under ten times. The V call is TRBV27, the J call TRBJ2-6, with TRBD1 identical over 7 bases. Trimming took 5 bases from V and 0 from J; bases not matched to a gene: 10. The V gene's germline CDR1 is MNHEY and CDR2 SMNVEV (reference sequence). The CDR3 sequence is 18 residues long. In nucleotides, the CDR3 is TGTGCCAGCAGTCAGAGGGGACAGCGAGGCTCTGGGGCCAACGTCCTGACTTTC. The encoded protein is CASSQRGQRGSGANVLTF. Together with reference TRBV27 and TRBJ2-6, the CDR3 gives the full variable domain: EAQVTQNPRYLITVTGKKLTVTCSQNMNHEYMSWYRQDPGLGLRQIYYSMNVEVTDKGDVPEGYKVSRKEKRNFPLILESPSPNQTSLYFCASSQRGQRGSGANVLTFGAGSRLTVL.

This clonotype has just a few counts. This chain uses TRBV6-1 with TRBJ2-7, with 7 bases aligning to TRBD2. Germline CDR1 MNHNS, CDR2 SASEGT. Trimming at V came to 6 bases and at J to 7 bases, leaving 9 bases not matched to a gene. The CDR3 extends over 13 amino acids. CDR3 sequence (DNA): TGTGCCAGCAGGAGGGAGGGACTACGGGAGCAGTACTTC. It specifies CASRREGLREQYF.

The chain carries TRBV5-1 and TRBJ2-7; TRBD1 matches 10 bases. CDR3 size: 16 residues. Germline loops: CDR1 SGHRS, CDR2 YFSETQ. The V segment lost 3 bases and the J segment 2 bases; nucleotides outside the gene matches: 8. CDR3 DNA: TGCGCCAGCAGCTCAGGACAGGGGGGACCCCCCTACGAGCAGTACTTC. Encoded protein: CASSSGQGGPPYEQYF.

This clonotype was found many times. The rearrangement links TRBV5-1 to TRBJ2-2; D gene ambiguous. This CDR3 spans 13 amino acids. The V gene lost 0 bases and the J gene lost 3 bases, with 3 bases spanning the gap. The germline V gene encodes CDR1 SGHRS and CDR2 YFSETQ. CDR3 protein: CASSLAHTGELFF. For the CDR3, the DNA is TGCGCCAGCAGCTTGGCCCACACCGGGGAGCTGTTTTTT.

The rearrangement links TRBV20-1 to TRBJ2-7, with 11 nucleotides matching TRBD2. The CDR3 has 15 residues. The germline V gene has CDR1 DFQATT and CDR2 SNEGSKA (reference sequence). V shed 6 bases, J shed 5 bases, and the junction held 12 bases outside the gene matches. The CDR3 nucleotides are TGCAGTGCAAAAAAACTAGCGGGAGTCGACCACGAGCAGTACTTC. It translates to CSAKKLAGVDHEQYF.

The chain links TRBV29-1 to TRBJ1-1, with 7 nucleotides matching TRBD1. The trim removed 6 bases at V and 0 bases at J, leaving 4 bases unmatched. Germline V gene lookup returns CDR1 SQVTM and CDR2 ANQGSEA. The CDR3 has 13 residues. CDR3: CSVRTGMNTEAFF. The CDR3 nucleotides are TGCAGCGTACGGACAGGCATGAACACTGAAGCTTTCTTT.

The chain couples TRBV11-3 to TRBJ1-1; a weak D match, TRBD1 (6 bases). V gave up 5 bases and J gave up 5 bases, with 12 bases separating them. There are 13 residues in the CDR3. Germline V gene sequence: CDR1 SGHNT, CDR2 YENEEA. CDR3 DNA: TGTGCCAGCAGCCTTCACAGGGAAACTGAAGCTTTCTTT. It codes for CASSLHRETEAFF. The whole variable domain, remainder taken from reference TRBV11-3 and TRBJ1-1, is EAGVVQSPRYKIIEKKQPVAFWCNPISGHNTLYWYLQNLGQGPELLIRYENEEAVDDSQLPKDRFSAERLKGVDSTLKIQPAELGDSAVYLCASSLHRETEAFFGQGTRLTVV.

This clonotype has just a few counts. CDR3 sequence reads: CARRLSKRIGELFF. In nucleotides, the CDR3 is TGTGCCAGGAGGCTCTCTAAACGGATCGGGGAGCTGTTTTTT. This chain connects TRBV7-9 to TRBJ2-2, with unresolved D. The CDR3 runs to 14 residues. V lost 9 bases and J 7 bases, leaving 18 bases between the germline ends. The germline V gene encodes CDR1 SEHNR and CDR2 FQNEAQ (reference sequence).

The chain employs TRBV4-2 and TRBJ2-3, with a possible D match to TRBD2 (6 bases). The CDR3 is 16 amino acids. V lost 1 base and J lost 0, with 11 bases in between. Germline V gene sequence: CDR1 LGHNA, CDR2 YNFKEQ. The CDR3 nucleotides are TGTGCCAGCAGCCAAGCTAGAGGGACTAGCACAGATACGCAGTATTTT. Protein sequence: CASSQARGTSTDTQYF.

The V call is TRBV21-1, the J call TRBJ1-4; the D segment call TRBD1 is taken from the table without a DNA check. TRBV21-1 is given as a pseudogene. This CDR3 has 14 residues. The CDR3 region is CASGGRRPEEKLFF. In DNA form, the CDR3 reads TGTGCCAGCGGGGGAAGGCGGCCGGAGGAAAAACTGTTTTTT.

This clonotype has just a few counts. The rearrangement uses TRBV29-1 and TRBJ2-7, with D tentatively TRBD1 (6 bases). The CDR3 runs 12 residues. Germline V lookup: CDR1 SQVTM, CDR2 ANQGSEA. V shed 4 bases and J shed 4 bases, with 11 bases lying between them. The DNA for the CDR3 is TGCAGCGTTGTAGGACAGACTTACGAGCAGTACTTC. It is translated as CSVVGQTYEQYF.

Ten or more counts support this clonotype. For the CDR3, the DNA is TGCGCCAGCAGCCTACGGACAGGGGGAACCTACGAGCAGTACTTC. Translating gives CASSLRTGGTYEQYF. The chain has TRBV5-1 and TRBJ2-7, with TRBD1 identical over 10 bases. J was trimmed by 2 bases and V by 4 bases; bases with no gene match: 6. The CDR3 totals 15 residues. CDR1 SGHRS and CDR2 YFSETQ come from the germline V gene.

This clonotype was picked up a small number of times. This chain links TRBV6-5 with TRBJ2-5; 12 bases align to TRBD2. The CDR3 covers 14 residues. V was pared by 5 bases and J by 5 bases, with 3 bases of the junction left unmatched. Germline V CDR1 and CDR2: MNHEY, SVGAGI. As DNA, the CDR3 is TGTGCCAGCAGTAACGGACTAGCGGGGGAGACCCAGTACTTC. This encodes CASSNGLAGETQYF.

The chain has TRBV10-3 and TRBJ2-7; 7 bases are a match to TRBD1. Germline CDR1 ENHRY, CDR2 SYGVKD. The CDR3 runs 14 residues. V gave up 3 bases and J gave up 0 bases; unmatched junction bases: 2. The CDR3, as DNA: TGTGCCATCAGTGACAGGGGGTCCTCCTACGAGCAGTACTTC. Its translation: CAISDRGSSYEQYF.

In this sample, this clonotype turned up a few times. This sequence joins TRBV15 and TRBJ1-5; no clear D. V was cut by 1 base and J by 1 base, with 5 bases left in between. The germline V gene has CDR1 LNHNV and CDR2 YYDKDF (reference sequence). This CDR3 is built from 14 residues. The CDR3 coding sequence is TGTGCCACCAGCAGAGCGGAGAGCAATCAGCCCCAGCATTTT. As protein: CATSRAESNQPQHF.

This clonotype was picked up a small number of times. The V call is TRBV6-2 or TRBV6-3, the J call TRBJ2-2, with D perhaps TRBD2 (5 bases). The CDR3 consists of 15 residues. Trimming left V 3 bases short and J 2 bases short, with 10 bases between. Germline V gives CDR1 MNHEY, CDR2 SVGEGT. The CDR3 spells CASSYRGLNTGELFF. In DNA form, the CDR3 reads TGTGCCAGCAGTTATCGCGGGTTAAACACCGGGGAGCTGTTTTTT.

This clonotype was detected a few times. The CDR3 is CASSLALGRINEQFF. CDR3 bases: TGCGCCAGCAGCTTGGCCTTAGGCCGGATCAATGAGCAGTTCTTC. This rearrangement joins TRBV5-1 to TRBJ2-1; D ambiguous. CDR3 length: 15 residues. V lost 0 bases and J lost 6, with 13 bases in between. Germline V gene data show CDR1 as SGHRS and CDR2 as YFSETQ.

The CDR3 DNA is TGTGCCAGCAGTTTGGTGGGGAGCAACTATGGCTACACCTTC. Its translation is CASSLVGSNYGYTF. This chain joins TRBV12-3 or TRBV12-4 and TRBJ1-2; the D is unclear. This CDR3 has 14 amino acids. The V gene lost 3 bases and the J gene lost 2 bases, with 10 bases spanning the gap.